This TCR beta chain is from a study of a mutant IDH1 vaccine in newly diagnosed glioma. General study findings and limits: Apparently unrelated to pseudoprogression were changes in the top peripheral T cell clonotypes.

Some clones are missing from TCRdb's copy, which holds only in-frame ones; the method was immunoSEQ multiplex PCR. The repertoire holds tens of thousands of clones, roughly 82% seen once, with approximately 9.1% in the top ten. Details on this clone: The antigen is undetermined.

Time point indicated: week 47, end of study. In every dose of vaccine, 300 ug of mutant IDH1 20-mer peptide was given alongside topical imiquimod. The starting material was PBMCs, obtained from a glioma patient whose treatment included an IDH1 peptide vaccine. The source of this sequence is a man aged 40-49 years with glioma.

The CDR3 region is CASSSSPFWEQFF. The DNA of the CDR3 is TGTGCCAGCAGTTCCTCGCCGTTCTGGGAGCAGTTCTTC. V and J are TRBV27 and TRBJ2-1; D gene uncertain. Germline V gene lookup returns CDR1 MNHEY and CDR2 SMNVEV (reference sequence). Trimming took 4 bases from V and 10 from J, leaving 14 bases between them. This CDR3 is 13 amino acids long.